The sample holds one count of the clone carrying this T cell receptor (beta chain). This record belongs to a study of blood T cell repertoires in COVID-19. Looking at the study overall: T cells, B-cell-depleted T cells, or PBMCs supplied cDNA or gDNA.

The V gene lost 5 bases and the J gene lost 3 bases, with 14 bases spanning the gap. The CDR3 totals 14 residues. Germline values: CDR1 SGHRS, CDR2 YFSETQ. Clones were read by immunoSEQ multiplex PCR, and TCRdb kept only the in-frame ones, dropping some. The repertoire holds 200,000 to 250,000 clones, with over 60% as singletons. This receptor was taken from a woman aged 70 to 79 with acute or convalescent COVID-19. The chain links TRBV5-1 to TRBJ1-1; D gene ambiguous. The sequenced sample was peripheral blood. The CDR3 DNA reads as TGCGCCAGCAGTGAGGGCCGAGAGGACACTGAAGCTTTCTTT. Translation gives CASSEGREDTEAFF.